These 18 T cell receptor beta chains were sequenced from one sample in a study of PD-L1 blockade in urothelial cancer. Repertoires were generated with immunoSEQ multiplex PCR, while TCRdb's copy carries only in-frame clones and drops some. The sample lists approximately 65,000 clones; roughly 91% were seen once. The input for sequencing was PBMCs, taken around atezolizumab (anti-PD-L1) treatment. These receptors all stem from a man between 60 and 75 years old with urothelial cancer.

The CDR3 coding sequence is TGTGCCAGCAGCTTAGTCTCCGGGACAGGGGCTAACGAGCAGTACTTC. Translation gives CASSLVSGTGANEQYF. The chain couples TRBV7-9 to TRBJ2-7; 10 nucleotides agree with TRBD1. Germline V gives CDR1 SEHNR, CDR2 FQNEAQ (reference sequence). The CDR3 is made up of 16 amino acids. The trim removed 1 base at V and 5 bases at J, leaving 8 bases unmatched.

The chain employs TRBV18 and TRBJ1-4; D gene uncertain. Trimming pared 1 base from V and 6 bases from J, leaving 12 bases between. CDR3 length: 15 residues. Germline CDR1 is KGHSH and CDR2 is LQKENI. The CDR3 reads CASSPQEGAYEKLFF. The CDR3 DNA is TGTGCCAGCTCACCACAGGAGGGCGCATATGAAAAACTGTTTTTT.

This CDR3 is CASSVEAGVTSTDTQYF. In nucleotides, the CDR3 is TGTGCCAGCAGCGTAGAGGCAGGGGTCACTAGCACAGATACGCAGTATTTT. The chain joins TRBV9 to TRBJ2-3, with a weak D call TRBD1 (6 bases). CDR1 is SGDLS, CDR2 YYNGEE, per germline. The V end was cut by 0 bases, the J end by 0 bases, with 14 bases between. The CDR3 runs 17 residues.

The CDR3 protein is CASSDVEPNYGYTF. Written as DNA, the CDR3 is TGTGCCAGCAGTGACGTGGAGCCAAACTATGGCTACACCTTC. The chain links TRBV6-4 to TRBJ1-2; D gene uncertain. Looked up from germline, CDR1 is MRHNA and CDR2 is SNTAGT. This CDR3 comprises 14 residues. Deletions cut 2 bases from V and 2 bases from J, with 9 bases between.

Only a few counts were recorded for this clone. This chain connects TRBV6-6 to TRBJ1-5; 8 nucleotides align to TRBD1. J was trimmed by 2 bases and V by 7 bases; bases with no gene match: 7. Germline V gene lookup returns CDR1 MNHNY and CDR2 SVGAGI (reference sequence). This CDR3 region has 15 residues. In DNA form, the CDR3 reads TGTGCCAGCAAGGACAGGGCTGGGGGCAATCAGCCCCAGCATTTT. Translation gives CASKDRAGGNQPQHF.

The chain combines TRBV6-1 with TRBJ1-5; D remains unclear. V was shortened by 2 bases and J by 0 bases, with 5 bases between the two germline ends. CDR1 and CDR2 (germline): MNHNS, SASEGT. The CDR3 is 14 amino acids. DNA for the CDR3: TGTGCCAGCAGTGAAACCAGTAGCAATCAGCCCCAGCATTTT. Amino acids: CASSETSSNQPQHF.

This chain links TRBV5-4 with TRBJ2-7, with unresolved D. V lost 2 bases to trimming and J lost 3 bases, with 15 bases between them. The CDR3 has 15 amino acids. Germline-derived CDR1 and CDR2 are SGHNT and YYREEE (reference sequence). The CDR3 is CASSLEKLNRYEQYF. CDR3 nucleotides: TGTGCCAGCAGCTTAGAGAAACTAAACCGCTACGAGCAGTACTTC.

V is TRBV5-1 and J is TRBJ2-2; tentative D call: TRBD1 (6 bases). The germline V gene encodes CDR1 SGHRS and CDR2 YFSETQ. Deletions cut 4 bases from V and 4 bases from J, with 17 bases between. This CDR3 has 16 residues. Written as DNA, the CDR3 is TGCGCCAGCAGCCACAAACAGGAAGGGGGCACCGGGGAGCTGTTTTTT. This codes for CASSHKQEGGTGELFF.

The CDR3 region is CASRWVRGQLNEQFF. CDR3 coding DNA: TGTGCCTCAAGGTGGGTTAGAGGCCAATTGAATGAGCAGTTCTTC. V and J are TRBV11-2 and TRBJ2-1; no clear D gene. Germline V gives CDR1 SGHAT, CDR2 FQNNGV. With 11 bases removed from V and 7 bases from J, the gap between germline ends came to 24 bases. The CDR3 sequence is 15 residues long.

This clone was observed a single time. V usage is TRBV5-6 and J usage is TRBJ1-6; D remains unclear. Trimming pared 1 base from V and 7 bases from J, leaving 3 bases between. Germline V gene sequence: CDR1 SGHDT, CDR2 YYEEEE. The length of the CDR3 is 12 residues. The CDR3 region is CASSLSNSPLHF. In nucleotides, the CDR3 is TGTGCCAGCAGCTTGTCAAATTCACCCCTCCACTTT.

The chain has TRBV4-1 and TRBJ1-3; tentatively, D is TRBD1 (5 bases). This CDR3 region has 15 residues. Germline-derived CDR1 and CDR2 are MGHRA and YSYEKL. V lost 0 bases to trimming and J lost 0 bases, with 6 bases between them. CDR3 region: CASSQDTGSGNTIYF. The CDR3 DNA sequence: TGCGCCAGCAGCCAAGATACAGGCTCTGGAAACACCATATATTTT.

V gene TRBV6-5 combines with J gene TRBJ2-7, with TRBD2 identical over 8 bases. Trimming cost V 5 bases and J 4 bases; bases outside gene matches: 4. The V gene's germline CDR1 is MNHEY and CDR2 SVGAGI. The CDR3 loop spans 13 amino acids. In nucleotides, the CDR3 is TGTGCCAGCAGTCTAGCGGGCGATTACGAGCAGTACTTC. Amino acid sequence: CASSLAGDYEQYF.

This clone was seen only once. The V gene is TRBV7-2, the J gene TRBJ1-2; D possibly corresponds to TRBD1 (6 bases). Germline V gene data show CDR1 as SGHTA and CDR2 as FQGNSA. Trimming took off 4 bases at V and 5 bases at J, with 14 bases between the two ends. The CDR3 extends over 14 amino acids. The CDR3 bases are TGTGCCAGCAGCTCCCGAAGGACAGCGTATGGCTACACCTTC. Its protein is CASSSRRTAYGYTF.

The chain recombines TRBV6-5 with TRBJ2-7; 7 bases fit TRBD1. With V trimmed by 2 bases and J by 3 bases, 4 bases remained unmatched. The CDR3 runs to 14 residues. Germline V gives CDR1 MNHEY, CDR2 SVGAGI. The CDR3 nucleotides are TGTGCCAGCAGTTACGAGACAGGGTTCTACGAGCAGTACTTC. It translates to CASSYETGFYEQYF.

The V call is TRBV5-1, the J call TRBJ2-3; D is ambiguous. The CDR3 loop spans 13 amino acids. Germline CDR1 and CDR2: SGHRS and YFSETQ. Deletions cut 5 bases from V and 2 bases from J, with 9 bases between. CDR3 loop: CASSRSLTDTQYF. CDR3 DNA: TGCGCCAGCAGTCGGTCACTCACAGATACGCAGTATTTT.

J is TRBJ2-1 and V is TRBV2, with 10 bases lining up with TRBD2. The CDR3 is made up of 15 amino acids. The trim removed 6 bases at V and 6 bases at J, leaving 8 bases unmatched. CDR1 and CDR2 (germline): SNHLY, FYNNEI. For the CDR3, the DNA is TGTGCCAGCAGCGTCCCGGGACTAGCGAGCAATGAGCAGTTCTTC. As protein: CASSVPGLASNEQFF. Drawing the rest from reference TRBV2 and TRBJ2-1, the complete variable domain is EPEVTQTPSHQVTQMGQEVILRCVPISNHLYFYWYRQILGQKVEFLVSFYNNEISEKSEIFDDQFSVERPDGSNFTLKIRSTKLEDSAMYFCASSVPGLASNEQFFGPGTRLTVL.

The chain carries TRBV4-1 and TRBJ2-2, with 11 bases lining up with TRBD2. The length of the CDR3 is 16 residues. V shed 4 bases, J shed 7 bases, and the junction held 8 bases outside the gene matches. CDR1 and CDR2 (germline): MGHRA, YSYEKL. The CDR3 region has the DNA TGCGCCAGCAGCCCAGTAGCGGGAGGGGACGGCGGGGAGCTGTTTTTT. Amino acid sequence: CASSPVAGGDGGELFF.

The V call is TRBV9, the J call TRBJ1-6; possible D gene TRBD1, 5 bases. CDR3 length: 15 amino acids. Trimming removed 0 bases from V and 7 bases from J, with 11 bases in between. CDR1 SGDLS and CDR2 YYNGEE come from the germline V gene. In DNA, the CDR3 is TGTGCCAGCAGCGTAGGGGAAAGACAGAATTCACCCCTCCACTTT. Protein: CASSVGERQNSPLHF.